Below, 20 T cell receptor beta chains from the same sample are listed, as sequenced in a study of blood T cell repertoires in COVID-19. Here immunoSEQ multiplex PCR was the method, and the copy in TCRdb shows in-frame clones only, minus some. The sample has 220,000 or so clones, approximately 84% seen once. The sample taken for sequencing was peripheral blood. These receptors originate from a man aged 45 to 65 who had recovered from COVID-19.

This chain uses TRBV28 with TRBJ1-5, with TRBD1 identical over 11 bases. Trimming took 0 bases from V and 5 from J; bases not matched to a gene: 3. The CDR3 totals 16 residues. Germline assignment: CDR1 MDHEN and CDR2 SYDVKM. CDR3 sequence (DNA): TGTGCCAGCAGTTTATGGGACAGGGGGCCCCATCAGCCCCAGCATTTT. This gives the protein CASSLWDRGPHQPQHF.

V gene TRBV6-5 combines with J gene TRBJ2-1; D may be TRBD1 (7 bases). Deletions cut 10 bases from V and 10 bases from J, with 20 bases between. This CDR3 is 13 amino acids long. Germline V gene sequence: CDR1 MNHEY, CDR2 SVGAGI. The CDR3 DNA reads as TGTGCCAACTCCCTGACAGGGACTGGAGAGCAGTTCTTC. Its protein product is CANSLTGTGEQFF.

The chain joins TRBV5-1 to TRBJ2-1, with 9 bases identical to TRBD1. This CDR3 is 18 amino acids long. Germline V lookup: CDR1 SGHRS, CDR2 YFSETQ. With 4 bases clipped from V and 1 base from J, the junction kept 12 bases outside the gene matches. The CDR3 reads CASSSGVGQGGSYNEQFF. The CDR3, as DNA: TGCGCCAGCAGCAGTGGGGTGGGACAGGGAGGGTCCTACAATGAGCAGTTCTTC.

The chain couples TRBV5-1 to TRBJ2-7, with 10 bases matching TRBD2. This CDR3 contains 15 residues. Germline V lookup: CDR1 SGHRS, CDR2 YFSETQ. Trimming cost V 2 bases and J 4 bases; bases outside gene matches: 6. The CDR3 DNA reads as TGCGCCAGCAGCTTAAAGACTAGCGGGCTGTACGAGCAGTACTTC. Residues: CASSLKTSGLYEQYF.

The rearrangement links TRBV11-2 to TRBJ2-5; 7 bases map to TRBD1. CDR1 is SGHAT and CDR2 is FQNNGV in the germline V gene. V shed 2 bases, J shed 4 bases, and the junction held 13 bases outside the gene matches. This CDR3 contains 17 residues. CDR3 region: CASSLLTGAGVGETQYF. CDR3 nucleotides: TGTGCCAGCAGCTTACTCACAGGGGCAGGGGTTGGAGAGACCCAGTACTTC. Full variable domain (missing parts from reference TRBV11-2 and TRBJ2-5): EAGVAQSPRYKIIEKRQSVAFWCNPISGHATLYWYQQILGQGPKLLIQFQNNGVVDDSQLPKDRFSAERLKGVDSTLKIQPAKLEDSAVYLCASSLLTGAGVGETQYFGPGTRLLVL.

The chain has TRBV7-2 and TRBJ2-1, with 8 bases fitting TRBD2. The junction had 9 bases not matched to a gene; V was cut back by 5 bases and J by 12 bases. Germline V CDR1 and CDR2: SGHTA, FQGNSA. This CDR3 has 13 amino acids. This CDR3 is CASSGQWGTRQFF. The CDR3 DNA follows: TGTGCCAGCAGCGGTCAGTGGGGGACTAGGCAGTTCTTC.

The chain is built from TRBV5-1 and TRBJ2-5, with unresolved D. With 0 bases removed from V and 7 bases from J, the gap between germline ends came to 13 bases. Germline CDR1 is SGHRS and CDR2 is YFSETQ. This CDR3 spans 14 amino acids. The CDR3 bases are TGCGCCAGCAGCTTGGGGTCGGGTCTTGGGACCCAGTACTTC. As protein: CASSLGSGLGTQYF. Filled out from reference TRBV5-1 and TRBJ2-5, the complete variable domain reads KAGVTQTPRYLIKTRGQQVTLSCSPISGHRSVSWYQQTPGQGLQFLFEYFSETQRNKGNFPGRFSGRQFSNSRSEMNVSTLELGDSALYLCASSLGSGLGTQYFGPGTRLLVL.

The chain joins TRBV5-5 to TRBJ1-5; D is possibly TRBD1 (6 bases). V lost 0 bases, J lost 0 bases, and 13 bases lay in between. Germline V gene data show CDR1 as SGHKS and CDR2 as YYEKEE (reference sequence). CDR3 length: 17 amino acids. This CDR3 reads CASSLGPTGNSNQPQHF. For the CDR3, the DNA is TGTGCCAGCAGCTTGGGACCGACAGGCAATAGCAATCAGCCCCAGCATTTT. Full variable domain (rest looked up from reference TRBV5-5 and TRBJ1-5): DAGVTQSPTHLIKTRGQQVTLRCSPISGHKSVSWYQQVLGQGPQFIFQYYEKEERGRGNFPDRFSARQFPNYSSELNVNALLLGDSALYLCASSLGPTGNSNQPQHFGDGTRLSIL.

This chain uses TRBV28 with TRBJ1-2; D gene unclear. CDR1 and CDR2 (germline): MDHEN, SYDVKM. The CDR3 is 13 amino acids. The V end was cut by 7 bases, the J end by 8 bases, with 17 bases between. The CDR3 DNA is TGTGCCAGCACCCCCGGAGCTAATTGGGGCTACACCTTC. It yields the protein CASTPGANWGYTF.

The chain joins TRBV30 to TRBJ2-7; a weak D match, TRBD2 (6 bases). The CDR3 is 13 amino acids. CDR1 is GTSNPN, CDR2 SVGIG, per germline (reference sequence). Trimming stripped 2 bases from V and 2 bases from J, with 10 bases between. The CDR3 DNA follows: TGTGCCTGGAGTTGGGGGGAAACCTACGAGCAGTACTTC. This codes for CAWSWGETYEQYF.

The rearrangement links TRBV20-1 to TRBJ1-3, with a weak D call TRBD1 (5 bases). Per germline, CDR1 DFQATT and CDR2 SNEGSKA (reference sequence). The V end lost 3 bases, the J end lost 0 bases, and 9 bases lay between the germline ends. This CDR3 is built from 14 residues. The CDR3 nucleotides read TGCAGTGCTAGTCCGGACACCTCTGGAAACACCATATATTTT. Its protein product is CSASPDTSGNTIYF.

The chain recombines TRBV28 with TRBJ2-3, with 9 nucleotides matching TRBD2. Germline V lookup: CDR1 MDHEN, CDR2 SYDVKM. The ends lost 5 bases at V and 8 bases at J; junction bases unmatched: 11. The CDR3 has 15 residues. The CDR3 sequence: CASSAFGGGAGTQYF. The CDR3 DNA reads as TGTGCCAGCAGTGCCTTCGGCGGGGGGGCCGGTACGCAGTATTTT.

The chain links TRBV11-3 to TRBJ2-7; D may be TRBD2 (5 bases). The V gene lost 5 bases and the J gene lost 5 bases, with 16 bases spanning the gap. The germline V gene encodes CDR1 SGHNT and CDR2 YENEEA. The CDR3 loop spans 14 amino acids. In DNA, the CDR3 is TGTGCCAGCAGCAAAGGGCCTGGGAGAAACGAGCAGTACTTC. Amino acid sequence: CASSKGPGRNEQYF.

In its sample, this clone was seen a few times. This chain joins TRBV19 and TRBJ1-1; 9 bases are a match to TRBD1. With V trimmed by 5 bases and J by 0 bases, 7 bases remained unmatched. The CDR3 is 16 residues long. Germline lookup yields CDR1 LNHDA and CDR2 SQIVND (reference sequence). The CDR3 reads CASSPQTGGLNTEAFF. CDR3 in DNA: TGTGCCAGTAGTCCCCAGACAGGGGGTCTGAACACTGAAGCTTTCTTT.

This clone was recorded only once. This sequence joins TRBV19 and TRBJ1-5, with 11 positions matching TRBD1. The germline CDR1 and CDR2 sequences are LNHDA and SQIVND (reference sequence). Trimming at V came to 6 bases and at J to 6 bases, leaving 4 bases not matched to a gene. The CDR3 runs 14 residues. The CDR3 here is CASSLDRGPQPQHF. CDR3 nucleotide sequence: TGTGCCAGTAGCCTGGACAGGGGGCCTCAGCCCCAGCATTTT.

The sample holds one count of this clone. The chain uses TRBV29-1 and TRBJ2-5, with D perhaps matching TRBD1 (6 bases). Trimming left V 5 bases short and J 2 bases short, with 15 bases between. Looked up from germline, CDR1 is SQVTM and CDR2 is ANQGSEA. There are 14 residues in the CDR3. For the CDR3, the DNA is TGCAGCGTTTGTAAGGGGGTAGGACAAGAGACCCAGTACTTC. Its translation is CSVCKGVGQETQYF.

The V call is TRBV6-1, the J call TRBJ2-2; 10 nucleotides align to TRBD2. Germline V gene sequence: CDR1 MNHNS, CDR2 SASEGT. There are 17 residues in the CDR3. V shed 2 bases, J shed 0 bases, and the junction held 3 bases outside the gene matches. The CDR3 DNA follows: TGTGCCAGCAGTGAATGGACTAGCGGTGCGAACACCGGGGAGCTGTTTTTT. Protein sequence: CASSEWTSGANTGELFF.

This chain links TRBV30 with TRBJ2-3; 7 bases fit TRBD2. This CDR3 spans 14 amino acids. Germline CDR1 GTSNPN, CDR2 SVGIG (reference sequence). The J segment lost 2 bases and the V segment lost 0 bases, leaving 2 bases of the junction unmatched. Here the CDR3 DNA reads TGTGCCTGGAGTGTTGGGGACTACACAGATACGCAGTATTTT. Translation: CAWSVGDYTDTQYF.

V usage is TRBV11-2 and J usage is TRBJ2-3; TRBD1 might be the D (6 bases). The CDR3 runs to 15 residues. Trimming cost V 5 bases and J 2 bases, with 14 bases left between them. Germline V gives CDR1 SGHAT, CDR2 FQNNGV. The CDR3 spells CASSPSGTNTDTQYF. For the CDR3, the DNA is TGTGCCAGCAGCCCCTCCGGGACAAACACAGATACGCAGTATTTT.

The chain links TRBV6-5 to TRBJ2-7; 8 positions agree with TRBD2. CDR1 is MNHEY and CDR2 is SVGAGI in the germline V gene. V lost 6 bases to trimming and J lost 0 bases; unmatched junction nucleotides: 4. This CDR3 contains 14 residues. The DNA of the CDR3 is TGTGCCAGCAGGCGCAGCGGGAGCTCCTACGAGCAGTACTTC. Its protein is CASRRSGSSYEQYF.